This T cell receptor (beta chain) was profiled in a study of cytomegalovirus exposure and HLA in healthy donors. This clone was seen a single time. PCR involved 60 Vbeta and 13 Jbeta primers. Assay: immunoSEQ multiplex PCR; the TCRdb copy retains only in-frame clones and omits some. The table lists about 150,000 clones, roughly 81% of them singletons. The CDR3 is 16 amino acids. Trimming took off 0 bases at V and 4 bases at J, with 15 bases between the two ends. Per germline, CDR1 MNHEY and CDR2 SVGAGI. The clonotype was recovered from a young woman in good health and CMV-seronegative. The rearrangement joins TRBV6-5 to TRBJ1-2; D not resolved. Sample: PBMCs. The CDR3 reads CASSYSSLRSGYGYTF. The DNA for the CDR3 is TGTGCCAGCAGTTACTCGAGTCTCAGGAGCGGCTATGGCTACACCTTC.